A single sample is the source of the 11 T cell receptor beta chains below, sequenced in a study of early T cells in non-severe SARS-CoV-2 infection. TCRdb passed the 5' RACE reads through MiXCR, listing each CDR3 protein once. Among some 66,000 distinct CDR3 sequences listed, over 8% were seen once. Sequences were obtained from whole blood. These TCRs come from an adult who was a healthcare worker with PCR-confirmed SARS-CoV-2 infection or an uninfected control (not recorded which).

This sequence joins TRBV7-2 and TRBJ2-3, with a tentative D call TRBD2 (6 bases). In germline, CDR1 is SGHTA, CDR2 FQGNSA. Trimming took off 1 base at V and 2 bases at J, with 10 bases between the two ends. There are 15 residues in the CDR3. CDR3 amino acids: CASSLVGGTTDTQYF. The DNA of the CDR3 is TGTGCCAGCAGCTTAGTCGGGGGAACCACAGATACGCAGTATTTT.

This clonotype was seen at least ten times. The CDR3 reads CASSVRGGDEQFF. The CDR3 coding sequence is TGTGCCAGCAGCGTTCGAGGAGGGGATGAGCAGTTCTTC. This sequence joins TRBV9 and TRBJ2-1; tentative D call: TRBD2 (6 bases). Trimming took off 2 bases at V and 8 bases at J, with 11 bases between the two ends. CDR1 is SGDLS, CDR2 YYNGEE, per germline. The CDR3 length is 13 residues. The full variable domain, with the rest looked up from reference TRBV9 and TRBJ2-1, is DSGVTQTPKHLITATGQRVTLRCSPRSGDLSVYWYQQSLDQGLQFLIQYYNGEERAKGNILERFSAQQFPDLHSELNLSSLELGDSALYFCASSVRGGDEQFFGPGTRLTVL.

This clonotype occurred a few times. The genes are TRBV5-1 and TRBJ2-1, with 8 positions matching TRBD2. Germline V gives CDR1 SGHRS, CDR2 YFSETQ. The V segment lost 0 bases and the J segment 2 bases; nucleotides outside the gene matches: 4. The CDR3 loop spans 16 amino acids. The CDR3 DNA is TGCGCCAGCAGCTTGGAGGGACTAGTAACCTACAATGAGCAGTTCTTC. Amino acid sequence: CASSLEGLVTYNEQFF.

The CDR3 DNA reads TGCAGTGCTAGGGCCCCGGGACAGCTCCCCTGGAACTATGGCTACACCTTC. Translated: CSARAPGQLPWNYGYTF. The chain joins TRBV20-1 to TRBJ1-2; 7 nucleotides align to TRBD1. Germline V gene data show CDR1 as DFQATT and CDR2 as SNEGSKA (reference sequence). This CDR3 has 17 residues. The trim removed 3 bases at V and 2 bases at J, leaving 15 bases unmatched.

J is TRBJ2-5 and V is TRBV27, with TRBD1 matching over 12 bases. Unmatched junction bases numbered 7, after V lost 2 bases and J lost 6 bases. The CDR3 covers 16 residues. Germline V gives CDR1 MNHEY, CDR2 SMNVEV (reference sequence). The CDR3: CASSLRGDRGLKTQYF. The CDR3 DNA reads TGTGCCAGCAGTTTAAGGGGGGACAGGGGGCTCAAGACCCAGTACTTC.

This clonotype was found many times. The chain couples TRBV12-3 or TRBV12-4 to TRBJ2-3; no clear D gene. This CDR3 has 11 amino acids. V was cut by 5 bases and J by 6 bases, with 6 bases left in between. CDR3 loop: CASSQLDTQYF. The CDR3 DNA reads TGTGCCAGCAGTCAGTTGGATACGCAGTATTTT.

This clonotype was counted ten times or more. V usage is TRBV30 and J usage is TRBJ1-5; the D is unclear. Germline V gives CDR1 GTSNPN, CDR2 SVGIG (reference sequence). The CDR3 loop spans 12 amino acids. Trimming cost V 2 bases and J 11 bases, with 13 bases left between them. In DNA form, the CDR3 reads TGTGCCTGGAGTACTTCCGTGGGAGCCCAGCATTTT. It specifies CAWSTSVGAQHF.

The chain is built from TRBV20-1 and TRBJ2-3; TRBD2 agrees at 11 bases. CDR1 DFQATT and CDR2 SNEGSKA come from the germline V gene (reference sequence). V shed 4 bases and J 5 bases; nucleotides not matched to a gene: 14. CDR3 length equals 17 residues. This chain's CDR3 is CSATPFSGRAFIDTQYF. CDR3 DNA sequence: TGCAGTGCTACCCCCTTTAGCGGGAGGGCCTTTATAGATACGCAGTATTTT.

This clonotype was observed at least ten times. The chain links TRBV2 to TRBJ2-2, with 9 nucleotides matching TRBD1. There are 14 residues in the CDR3. The trim removed 4 bases at V and 6 bases at J, leaving 3 bases unmatched. The germline CDR1 and CDR2 sequences are SNHLY and FYNNEI. CDR3 amino acids: CASSVTGGPGELFF. The CDR3 DNA sequence: TGTGCCAGCAGTGTGACAGGGGGGCCCGGGGAGCTGTTTTTT.

The chain combines TRBV19 with TRBJ2-3; 8 bases fit TRBD2. With V trimmed by 7 bases and J by 2 bases, 5 bases remained unmatched. Germline lookup yields CDR1 LNHDA and CDR2 SQIVND (reference sequence). The CDR3 has 14 residues. This CDR3 is CASTSGLATDTQYF. The CDR3 bases are TGTGCCAGTACCTCCGGACTAGCCACAGATACGCAGTATTTT.

This clonotype was seen a few times. The chain recombines TRBV27 with TRBJ2-5; D tentatively reads TRBD1 or TRBD2 (5 bases each). The germline V gene encodes CDR1 MNHEY and CDR2 SMNVEV (reference sequence). The germline V and J ends were trimmed by 6 bases and 5 bases, with 19 bases remaining between them. This CDR3 region has 15 residues. The CDR3: CASRLQDRGRETQYF. CDR3 in DNA: TGTGCCAGCAGGCTCCAAGACCGGGGCAGGGAGACCCAGTACTTC.